A selection of T cell receptor beta chains follows, all from one sample in a study of cytomegalovirus exposure and HLA in healthy donors. Clones were read by immunoSEQ multiplex PCR, and TCRdb kept only the in-frame ones, dropping some. The sample includes approximately 150,000 clones, roughly 72% of them seen just once. The sequenced sample consisted of PBMCs. These receptors came from a woman in her 40s in good health and CMV-seronegative. Both conserved end residues are part of each CDR3. Fields, in order: V gene, J gene, CDR3 protein.

TRBV5-1	TRBJ2-6	CASSLTAGANVLTF
TRBV10-3	TRBJ2-1	CAISERGGSSYNEQFF
TRBV5-1	TRBJ2-3	CASSLGQSTDTQYF
TRBV11-1	TRBJ2-3	CASSVQRSTDTQYF
TRBV9	TRBJ2-7	CASSVGTGGNHEQYF
TRBV7-6	TRBJ1-6	CASSLTGSSPLHF
TRBV7-6	TRBJ1-5	CASSLEGHLSNQPQHF
TRBV5-1	TRBJ1-4	CASSNGQDEKLFF
TRBV9	TRBJ1-5	CASRSRTGDNQPQHF
TRBV7-8	.	CASSRGGGRNEQYF
TRBV27	TRBJ2-3	CASSLDLAGGVDTQYF
TRBV15	TRBJ2-7	CATSRSRDRVDEQYF
TRBV5-1	TRBJ1-1	CASSLETGGQTEAFF
TRBV7-8	TRBJ1-5	CASSLDPGVGQPQHF
TRBV5-1	TRBJ2-3	CASSKEPFSTDTQYF
TRBV28	TRBJ2-1	CASSATDFTYNEQFF
TRBV19	TRBJ1-2	CASSPGQGGGYTF
TRBV2	TRBJ1-5	CASSGQNRINQPQHF
TRBV5-6	TRBJ2-1	CASSLELAGAYNEQFF
TRBV5-1	TRBJ2-3	CASSLGRGPPPDTQYF
TRBV5-1	TRBJ2-1	CASSLSGAINEQFF
TRBV29-1	TRBJ1-2	CSVVHSEGPNQPGGGYTF
TRBV6-4	TRBJ1-2	CASRAPGQGNYGYTF
TRBV6-6	TRBJ2-5	CAGRDYNQETQYF
TRBV9	TRBJ2-3	CASSVAGLAIDTQYF
TRBV6-1	TRBJ1-5	CASSHGQGGNQPQHF
TRBV5-6	TRBJ2-5	CASSSSGDTPRAETQYF
TRBV11-3	TRBJ2-3	CASSGRDRASDTQYF
TRBV6-1	TRBJ2-1	CASSEGRTSGSDEQFF
TRBV18	TRBJ1-3	CASSPEVSRNTIYF
TRBV6-5	TRBJ2-2	CASSYRGELFF
TRBV11-3	TRBJ1-5	CASSLGSGGSNQPQHF
TRBV27	TRBJ1-2	CASSSGQGQGGYTF
TRBV5-4	TRBJ2-7	CASSLEGGGRGTEQYF
TRBV29-1	TRBJ2-1	CSVGVNDNEQFF
TRBV19	TRBJ1-1	CASTQDRATEAFF
TRBV6-4	TRBJ1-1	CASSDSGDRAGTEAFF
TRBV9	TRBJ1-1	CASSPGTGLENTEAFF
TRBV6-1	TRBJ2-6	CASSVTGAGANVLTF
TRBV2	TRBJ1-1	CASTTNQGDTEAFF
TRBV5-1	TRBJ2-7	CASSLASGLAETYEQYF
TRBV30	TRBJ1-1	CAWMGALPGQMNTEAFF
TRBV30	TRBJ1-2	CAWNRVPGNYGYTF
TRBV10-3	TRBJ1-2	CAISESTGATTSYGYTF
TRBV7-2	TRBJ2-2	CASSLRAFDTGELFF
TRBV6-6	TRBJ1-2	CASRGTGGRGGYTF
TRBV18	TRBJ2-7	CASSQGRNSYEQYF
TRBV5-1	TRBJ2-7	CASSLVLQGSEQYF
TRBV7-8	TRBJ2-3	CASSYREGRGTDTQYF
TRBV4-2	TRBJ2-3	CASSPTPSGSNHPTDTQYF
TRBV6-1	TRBJ1-2	CASSEWRYYGYTF
TRBV18	TRBJ1-2	CASSQSTGGNGYTF
TRBV28	TRBJ1-4	CASSPRWTMNSGTNEKLFF
TRBV7-8	TRBJ1-1	CASSSNRGTEAFF
TRBV5-8	TRBJ1-2	CASSPGTAPNYGYTF
TRBV5-1	TRBJ2-7	CASSLATPNHEQYF
TRBV5-1	TRBJ2-2	CASSFTHSNTGELFF
TRBV13	TRBJ2-3	CASSYRQAQRGYF